This T cell receptor beta chain was sequenced in a study of OX40 agonist ivuxolimab in advanced cancers. Notes on the research overall: Ivuxolimab, which targeted the costimulatory receptor OX40 (CD134), was an agonistic, fully human IgG2 monoclonal antibody. The dose-escalation cohort was 80% to 90% male with a mean age of roughly 62 years, ranging from 23 to 79. The paper describes the monotherapy dose-escalation part (N of about 57 patients) of the phase I trial of ivuxolimab. Patients were allowed to have had prior anti-PD-1, anti-PD-L1 or anti-CTLA-4 therapy, and 40% of the dose-escalation patients had been treated with checkpoint inhibitors. The purpose of peripheral TCRbeta sequencing was to test whether ivuxolimab changed TCR sequence diversity and led to clonal T-cell expansion. Of the 52 patients in dose escalation, about 20 had hepatocellular carcinoma, about 15 had melanoma, 9 had renal cell carcinoma and 9 had head and neck cancer. Partial responses were achieved by three dose-escalation patients, of whom one had hepatocellular carcinoma and two had cutaneous melanoma. Intravenous ivuxolimab was administered to patients every 2 weeks at six dose levels: 0.01, 0.1, 0.3, 1.5, 3 and 10 mg/kg.

Patients with autoimmune disease history or receiving systemic immunosuppression were excluded from the trial. Peripheral blood for TCR sequencing was collected from all dose cohorts at baseline, on cycle 4 day 1, and on cycle 7 day 1. The samples were taken from a phase I, first-in-human, multicenter, open-label dose-escalation trial of ivuxolimab. Adults with locally advanced or metastatic melanoma, renal cell, hepatocellular, or head and neck squamous cell carcinoma were enrolled in the trial. Before TCR sequencing, CD4+ T cells and CD8+ T cells were sorted from peripheral blood as separate populations. General conclusions and limits of the study: At doses from 0.1 to 3.0 mg/kg, clonal expansion was seen in both CD4+ and CD8+ blood T cells between baseline and week 6. After ivuxolimab, more expanded clones were found on average in CD8+ T cells than in CD4+ T cells. Low levels of normalized T-cell clonal expansion were also seen in some patients who did not respond. In the 0.1-3.0 mg/kg groups, partial responders had among the lowest normalized peripheral clonal expansion, particularly in CD8+ T cells. The antigen specificity of the clonally expanded peripheral T cells was not determined.

V and J are truncated by 2 bases and 8 bases respectively, leaving an intervening sequence of 18 bases. According to the germline V gene (reference sequence), CDR1 reads GTSNPN and CDR2 reads SVGIG. The CDR3, cysteine through phenylalanine, is 14 amino acids long. The only DNA kept is the CDR3, 42 bases in frame from the first base. Of note for this clone: Its antigen is still unknown. The sample holds no much larger clone one base away, and base qualities are not on file.

Genomic DNA was isolated from the sorted cells so that the TCRbeta CDR3 region could be sequenced. The immunoSEQ Assay was used to sequence the TCRbeta CDR3 regions. This is the immuneACCESS table as TCRdb keeps it, with only in-frame sequences that have V and J called. A part of the clones is gone; compared with another copy, unresolved V genes explain less than half, and the rest is unexplained. The sample contains about 53,000 clones, around 84% of them found a single time. Approximately 13% of the sample goes to the ten largest clones. This sequence was found in an adult with an advanced solid tumor such as melanoma, head and neck, liver or kidney cancer. The V gene is TRBV30 and the J gene is TRBJ1-2; the D region possibly corresponds to TRBD1 (6 bases align). Sequenced here: CD4+ or CD8+ T cells sorted from blood, sampled in a trial of the OX40 agonist ivuxolimab. CDR3 region: CAWSRGADLSGYTF. The sequenced DNA is TGTGCCTGGAGTAGGGGGGCAGATCTAAGCGGCTACACCTTC.